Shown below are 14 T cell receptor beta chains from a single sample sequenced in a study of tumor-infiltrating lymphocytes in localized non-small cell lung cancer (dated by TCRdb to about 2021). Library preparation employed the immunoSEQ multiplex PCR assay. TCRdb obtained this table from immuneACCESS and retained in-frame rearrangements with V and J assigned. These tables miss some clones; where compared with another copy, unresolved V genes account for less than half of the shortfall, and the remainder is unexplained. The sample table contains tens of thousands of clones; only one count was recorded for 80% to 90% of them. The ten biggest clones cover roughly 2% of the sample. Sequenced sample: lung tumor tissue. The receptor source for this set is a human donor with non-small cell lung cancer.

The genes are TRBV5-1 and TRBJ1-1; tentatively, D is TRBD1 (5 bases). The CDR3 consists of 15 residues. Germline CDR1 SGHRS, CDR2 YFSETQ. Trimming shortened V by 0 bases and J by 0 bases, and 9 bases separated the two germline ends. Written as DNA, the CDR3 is TGCGCCAGCAGCTTGGACAGGTTAATGAACACTGAAGCTTTCTTT. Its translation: CASSLDRLMNTEAFF.

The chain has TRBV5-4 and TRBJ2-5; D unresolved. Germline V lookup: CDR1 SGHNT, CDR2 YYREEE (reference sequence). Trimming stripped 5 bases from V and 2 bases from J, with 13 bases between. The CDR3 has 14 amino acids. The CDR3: CASRYRVEQETQYF. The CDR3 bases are TGTGCCAGCAGGTACAGAGTGGAACAAGAGACCCAGTACTTC.

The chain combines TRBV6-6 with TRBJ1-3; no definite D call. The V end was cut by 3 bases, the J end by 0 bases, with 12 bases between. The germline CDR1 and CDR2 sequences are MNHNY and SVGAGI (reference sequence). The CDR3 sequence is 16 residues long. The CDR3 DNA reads TGTGCCAGCAGTTATGGGGTGGACCTCTCTGGAAACACCATATATTTT. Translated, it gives CASSYGVDLSGNTIYF.

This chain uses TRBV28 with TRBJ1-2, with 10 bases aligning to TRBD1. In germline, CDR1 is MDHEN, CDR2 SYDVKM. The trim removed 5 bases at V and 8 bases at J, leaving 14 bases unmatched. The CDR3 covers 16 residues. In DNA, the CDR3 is TGTGCCAGCAGTCCCGGGGACAGGGGTACAACTTACGGCTACACCTTC. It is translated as CASSPGDRGTTYGYTF.

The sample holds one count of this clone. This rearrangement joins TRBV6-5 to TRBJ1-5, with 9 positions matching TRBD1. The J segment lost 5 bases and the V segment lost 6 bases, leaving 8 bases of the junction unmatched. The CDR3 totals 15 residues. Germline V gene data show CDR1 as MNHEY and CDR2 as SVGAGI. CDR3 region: CASSTNRGRDQPQHF. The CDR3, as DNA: TGTGCCAGCAGCACCAACAGGGGGCGCGATCAGCCCCAGCATTTT.

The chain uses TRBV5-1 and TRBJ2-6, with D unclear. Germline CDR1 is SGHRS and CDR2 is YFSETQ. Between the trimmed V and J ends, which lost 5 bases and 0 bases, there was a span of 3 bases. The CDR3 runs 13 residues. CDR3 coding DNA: TGCGCCAGCAGGACCTCTGGGGCCAACGTCCTGACTTTC. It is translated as CASRTSGANVLTF.

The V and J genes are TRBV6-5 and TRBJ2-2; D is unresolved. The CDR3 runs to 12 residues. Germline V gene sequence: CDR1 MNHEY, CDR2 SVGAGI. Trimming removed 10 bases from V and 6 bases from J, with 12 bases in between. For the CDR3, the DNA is TGTGCCACCTATACGACCGCCGGGGAGCTGTTTTTT. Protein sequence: CATYTTAGELFF.

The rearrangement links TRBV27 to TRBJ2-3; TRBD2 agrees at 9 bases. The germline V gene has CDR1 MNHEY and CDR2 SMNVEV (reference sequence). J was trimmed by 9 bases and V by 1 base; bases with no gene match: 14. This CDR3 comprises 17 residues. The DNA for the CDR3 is TGTGCCAGCAGTTTATTAGGTAGCGGGGGCGCAGGGGGGACGCAGTATTTT. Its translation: CASSLLGSGGAGGTQYF.

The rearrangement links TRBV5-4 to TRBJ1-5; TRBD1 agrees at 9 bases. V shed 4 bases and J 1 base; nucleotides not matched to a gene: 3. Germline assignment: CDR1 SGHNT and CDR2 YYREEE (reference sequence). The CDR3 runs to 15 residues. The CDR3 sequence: CASSLGTGSNQPQHF. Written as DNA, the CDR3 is TGTGCCAGCAGCCTGGGGACAGGGAGCAATCAGCCCCAGCATTTT.

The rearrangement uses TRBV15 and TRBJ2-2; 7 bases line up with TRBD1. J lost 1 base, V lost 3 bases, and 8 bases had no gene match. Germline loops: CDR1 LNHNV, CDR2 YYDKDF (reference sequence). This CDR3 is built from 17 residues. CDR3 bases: TGTGCCACCAGCAGTCCCGGACAGGTGATGAACACCGGGGAGCTGTTTTTT. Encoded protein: CATSSPGQVMNTGELFF.

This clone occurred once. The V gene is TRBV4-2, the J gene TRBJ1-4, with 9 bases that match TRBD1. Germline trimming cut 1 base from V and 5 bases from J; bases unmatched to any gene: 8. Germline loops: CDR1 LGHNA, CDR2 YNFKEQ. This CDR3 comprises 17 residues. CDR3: CASSQAHRTGVNEKLFF. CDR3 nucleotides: TGTGCCAGCAGCCAAGCTCACCGGACAGGGGTAAATGAAAAACTGTTTTTT.

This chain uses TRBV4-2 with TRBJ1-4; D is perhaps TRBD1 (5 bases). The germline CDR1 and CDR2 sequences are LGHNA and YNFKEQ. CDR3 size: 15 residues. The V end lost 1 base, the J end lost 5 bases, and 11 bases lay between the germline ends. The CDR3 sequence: CASSQAGTGNEKLFF. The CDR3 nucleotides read TGTGCCAGCAGCCAAGCCGGGACTGGGAATGAAAAACTGTTTTTT.

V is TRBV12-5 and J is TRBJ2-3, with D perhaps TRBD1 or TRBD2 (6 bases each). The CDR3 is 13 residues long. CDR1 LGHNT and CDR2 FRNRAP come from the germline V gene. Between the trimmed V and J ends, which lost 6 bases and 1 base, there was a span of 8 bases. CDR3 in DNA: TGTGCTAGTGGGAGGGGGGGCACAGATACGCAGTATTTT. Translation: CASGRGGTDTQYF.

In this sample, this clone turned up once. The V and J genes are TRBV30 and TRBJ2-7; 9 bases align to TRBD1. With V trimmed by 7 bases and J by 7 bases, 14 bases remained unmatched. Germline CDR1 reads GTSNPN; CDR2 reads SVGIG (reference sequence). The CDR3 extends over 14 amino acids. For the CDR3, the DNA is TGTGCCTACCAACCACCGGGACAGGGAGTTGAGCAGTACTTC. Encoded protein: CAYQPPGQGVEQYF.